These 32 T cell receptor beta chains were all obtained from the same sample, sequenced in a study of blood T cells in healthy people across ages. Together with a sample-barcoded 5' primer, a J-beta primer mix was included in a second PCR lasting about 7 to 12 cycles. A single record per CDR3 protein comes from TCRdb applying MiXCR to the 5' RACE reads. The sample includes 950,000 to 1,200,000 distinct CDR3 sequences, roughly two fifths seen only once; the top ten take roughly 14%. Sequencing was done on a sample of blood. The receptors shown here come from a man aged 18 to 30 in good health.

The rearrangement links TRBV5-1 to TRBJ1-2, with a tentative D call TRBD1 (5 bases). From germline, CDR1 is SGHRS and CDR2 YFSETQ. Trimming pared 0 bases from V and 0 bases from J, leaving 9 bases between. There are 15 residues in the CDR3. The CDR3 DNA is TGCGCCAGCAGCTTGGAGAGAGGGGCTAACTATGGCTACACCTTC. Amino acids: CASSLERGANYGYTF.

In this sample, this clonotype turned up many times. The genes are TRBV20-1 and TRBJ1-2; TRBD1 might be the D (5 bases). CDR1 and CDR2 (germline): DFQATT, SNEGSKA (reference sequence). V gave up 3 bases and J gave up 5 bases, with 7 bases separating them. The CDR3 has 11 residues. Here the CDR3 DNA reads TGCAGTGCTAGGAGGGGTTATGGCTACACCTTC. Encoded protein: CSARRGYGYTF.

The chain uses TRBV5-1 and TRBJ2-7; 9 nucleotides agree with TRBD1. The CDR3 spans 17 residues. Germline V gene sequence: CDR1 SGHRS, CDR2 YFSETQ. V gave up 0 bases and J gave up 0 bases; unmatched junction bases: 7. The CDR3 is CASSLDPPGQGSYEQYF. The CDR3, as DNA: TGCGCCAGCAGCTTGGATCCACCGGGACAGGGCTCCTACGAGCAGTACTTC.

This clonotype has just a few counts. The chain joins TRBV5-6 to TRBJ1-1; 8 bases line up with TRBD1. CDR3 size: 12 residues. The germline CDR1 and CDR2 sequences are SGHDT and YYEEEE. Losses at the gene ends were 5 bases for V and 10 bases for J; bases not matched to a gene: 7. CDR3 sequence: CASRLGQGTAFF. In DNA form, the CDR3 reads TGTGCCAGCAGACTTGGACAGGGAACAGCTTTCTTT.

This chain uses TRBV3-1 with TRBJ2-3, with unresolved D. Germline-derived CDR1 and CDR2 are LGHDT and YNNKEL (reference sequence). This CDR3 region has 14 residues. Trimming removed 1 base from V and 0 bases from J, with 5 bases in between. The CDR3 region is CASSQGVSTDTQYF. The CDR3 DNA reads TGTGCCAGCAGCCAAGGGGTTAGCACAGATACGCAGTATTTT.

This clonotype was detected only a few times. The gene calls are TRBV6-5 and TRBJ2-3; perhaps TRBD1 as D (5 bases). Germline V gene lookup returns CDR1 MNHEY and CDR2 SVGAGI. This CDR3 contains 15 residues. The V end was cut by 7 bases, the J end by 2 bases, with 16 bases between. In DNA, the CDR3 is TGTGCCAGCATCTACCCGGACACTAACACAGATACGCAGTATTTT. Its protein is CASIYPDTNTDTQYF.

The chain is built from TRBV6-2 or TRBV6-3 and TRBJ1-1, with D possibly being TRBD1 (5 bases). Trimming cost V 5 bases and J 4 bases, with 14 bases left between them. The CDR3 consists of 14 residues. Germline assignment: CDR1 MNHEY and CDR2 SVGEGT. CDR3 coding DNA: TGTGCCAGCAGTGAGAGGGAGGGGATCACTGAAGCTTTCTTT. Encoded protein: CASSEREGITEAFF.

This clonotype was detected only a few times. The chain recombines TRBV20-1 with TRBJ1-5, with D maybe TRBD1 (5 bases). CDR3 length equals 14 residues. The germline V gene has CDR1 DFQATT and CDR2 SNEGSKA (reference sequence). Trimming shortened V by 7 bases and J by 7 bases, and 20 bases separated the two germline ends. The CDR3 is CSVRHGGARQPQHF. As DNA, the CDR3 is TGCAGTGTCAGGCACGGAGGGGCGAGACAGCCCCAGCATTTT.

The genes are TRBV12-3 or TRBV12-4 and TRBJ2-1; 9 nucleotides match TRBD2. The CDR3 consists of 14 residues. Losses at the gene ends were 5 bases for V and 9 bases for J; bases not matched to a gene: 8. The DNA of the CDR3 is TGTGCCAGCAGTCCCGGGACTAGCCTTGTTGAGCAGTTCTTC. This sequence encodes CASSPGTSLVEQFF.

The V call is TRBV7-2, the J call TRBJ1-1, with 8 bases aligning to TRBD1. V trimming: 5 bases; J trimming: 2 bases; junction bases outside the gene matches: 7. Per the germline V gene, CDR1 is SGHTA and CDR2 is FQGNSA. The CDR3 extends over 15 amino acids. The CDR3, as DNA: TGTGCCAGCAGCCTACCGACAGGGGACAACACTGAAGCTTTCTTT. It translates to CASSLPTGDNTEAFF.

In the case of this clonotype: One end of the junction fails to match germline, which may point to a read error. The CDR3 region has the DNA TGTGCCAGCATGCCGGGACAGGGGCACATTCGGTACTTC. Translating it yields CASMPGQGHIRYF. The chain is built from TRBV12-3 or TRBV12-4 and TRBJ2-4, with 10 nucleotides matching TRBD1. The CDR3 has 13 amino acids.

V and J are TRBV7-2 and TRBJ2-7, with D perhaps matching TRBD1 (5 bases). The germline gives CDR1 SGHTA, CDR2 FQGNSA. The CDR3 is 13 amino acids. V lost 5 bases, J lost 3 bases, and 11 bases lay in between. The CDR3 region has the DNA TGTGCCAGCAGCCCCTCACAGGACTACGAGCAGTACTTC. Residues: CASSPSQDYEQYF.

V and J are TRBV7-8 and TRBJ2-5, with D unclear. The J call may be wrong; the DNA end is better matched by TRBJ2-7. The CDR3 length is 15 residues. Germline V gene data show CDR1 as SGHVS and CDR2 as FQNEAQ. The CDR3: CASSFGPTGTYEQYF. The CDR3 nucleotides read TGTGCCAGCAGCTTCGGGCCTACCGGTACCTACGAGCAGTACTTC.

The J gene is TRBJ2-7, the V gene TRBV19; D perhaps matches TRBD2 (6 bases). Trimming shortened V by 3 bases and J by 7 bases, and 13 bases separated the two germline ends. Germline V gene lookup returns CDR1 LNHDA and CDR2 SQIVND (reference sequence). CDR3 length: 13 residues. CDR3 residues: CASSIIGGPEQYF. Here the CDR3 DNA reads TGTGCCAGTAGTATCATCGGGGGTCCTGAGCAGTACTTC.

This chain uses TRBV7-2 with TRBJ1-2, with no clear D. V lost 2 bases and J 7 bases, leaving 17 bases between the germline ends. This CDR3 has 15 residues. Per germline, CDR1 SGHTA and CDR2 FQGNSA. The CDR3 coding sequence is TGTGCCAGCAGCTTATCAGCAGGAAGCACGGGTGGCTACACCTTC. Its translation is CASSLSAGSTGGYTF.

The chain couples TRBV21-1 to TRBJ2-3; TRBD1, as called in the table, went unchecked against the DNA. TRBV21-1 is a pseudogene. The CDR3 totals 16 residues. The CDR3 DNA is TGTGCCAGCAGCATTCGAGGGACTGCTGGCACAGATACGCAGTATTTT. Its translation is CASSIRGTAGTDTQYF.

Ten or more counts support this clonotype. This rearrangement joins TRBV10-3 to TRBJ2-3, with TRBD2 matching over 10 bases. The CDR3 sequence is 15 residues long. With V trimmed by 10 bases and J by 1 base, 8 bases remained unmatched. Looked up from germline, CDR1 is ENHRY and CDR2 is SYGVKD. The CDR3 DNA reads as TGTGCCACGCTATTAGCGGGGGGTGGCACAGATACGCAGTATTTT. Protein product: CATLLAGGGTDTQYF.

CDR3 amino acids: CATSGATGTTKDTQYF. The DNA for the CDR3 is TGTGCCACCAGTGGGGCCACCGGGACAACAAAAGATACGCAGTATTTT. J is TRBJ2-3 and V is TRBV24-1; D is possibly TRBD1 (6 bases). V lost 5 bases and J lost 5, with 19 bases in between. CDR1 and CDR2 from the germline V gene are KGHDR and SFDVKD. The CDR3 has 16 residues.

CDR3 loop: CASSPQGGGFGTEAFF. In DNA form, the CDR3 reads TGTGCCAGCAGCCCACAAGGGGGCGGCTTCGGCACTGAAGCTTTCTTT. This chain connects TRBV7-2 to TRBJ1-1; 7 bases match TRBD1. V shed 5 bases, J shed 4 bases, and the junction held 13 bases outside the gene matches. The germline V gene encodes CDR1 SGHTA and CDR2 FQGNSA. The CDR3 extends over 16 amino acids.

In this sample, this clonotype turned up a few times. A clone one base away is much larger, so this may be a read error. This chain links TRBV12-3 or TRBV12-4 with TRBJ2-1; the D gene is possibly TRBD1 (6 bases). The J call is in doubt because the DNA end fits TRBJ2-7 better. The CDR3 length is 15 residues. The CDR3 reads CASSLGATPYNEQYF. The CDR3 DNA reads TGTGCCAGCAGTTTGGGGGCTACACCCTACAATGAGCAGTACTTC.

This clonotype occurred many times. The chain links TRBV6-2 or TRBV6-3 to TRBJ1-2; 7 bases match TRBD1. V shed 4 bases and J 8 bases; nucleotides not matched to a gene: 7. This CDR3 contains 13 residues. Germline CDR1 is MNHEY and CDR2 is SVGEGT. The CDR3 bases are TGTGCCAGCAGTTCCTGGACAGGCCAAGGCTACACCTTC. Residues: CASSSWTGQGYTF.

The chain recombines TRBV7-2 with TRBJ2-4; D gene uncertain. The CDR3 has 15 amino acids. V shed 2 bases and J shed 6 bases, with 14 bases lying between them. Looked up from germline, CDR1 is SGHTA and CDR2 is FQGNSA. The CDR3 protein is CASSLQGRLGNIQYF. In DNA, the CDR3 is TGTGCCAGCAGCTTACAAGGCAGGCTAGGAAACATTCAGTACTTC.

The chain combines TRBV12-3 or TRBV12-4 with TRBJ1-1; TRBD1 matches 7 bases. The CDR3 runs 15 residues. Trimming took 7 bases from V and 5 from J; bases not matched to a gene: 13. The CDR3 loop is CASTQRQGQGTEAFF. CDR3 nucleotide sequence: TGTGCCAGCACCCAAAGACAGGGACAAGGAACTGAAGCTTTCTTT.

In its sample, this clonotype was seen many times. This chain uses TRBV4-1 with TRBJ2-1, with 7 positions matching TRBD2. The germline V gene encodes CDR1 MGHRA and CDR2 YSYEKL. V shed 0 bases and J 3 bases; nucleotides not matched to a gene: 8. This CDR3 has 17 residues. CDR3 nucleotides: TGCGCCAGCAGCCAAGATGAAGCGGGGAGTTACTACAATGAGCAGTTCTTC. This translates into CASSQDEAGSYYNEQFF.

A note on this clonotype: This clone may be a read error of a much larger clone one base away. The chain links TRBV12-3 or TRBV12-4 to TRBJ2-5; 8 nucleotides align to TRBD1. The CDR3 totals 15 residues. The CDR3, as DNA: TGTACCAGCAGTTACATCACAGGGGGCCAAGAGACCCAGTACTTC. Protein: CTSSYITGGQETQYF.

The chain carries TRBV5-1 and TRBJ1-2, with 12 bases aligning to TRBD1. After removal of 3 bases from V and 6 bases from J, the junction contained 9 bases not matched to a gene. This CDR3 has 16 residues. Germline V gene data show CDR1 as SGHRS and CDR2 as YFSETQ. This CDR3 is CASSSTTGTGGNGYTF. The CDR3 region has the DNA TGCGCCAGCAGCTCTACGACCGGGACAGGGGGCAATGGCTACACCTTC.

The chain recombines TRBV25-1 with TRBJ1-1; D is uncertain. CDR3 length: 12 amino acids. V shed 2 bases and J shed 9 bases, with 10 bases lying between them. The germline V gene encodes CDR1 MGHDK and CDR2 SYGVNS. CDR3 sequence (DNA): TGTGCCAGCAGTGAACAAGGGTGGAAAGCTTTCTTT. It yields the protein CASSEQGWKAFF.

Ten or more counts support this clonotype. This chain joins TRBV14 and TRBJ1-2; D gene uncertain. Germline CDR1 SGHDN, CDR2 FVKESK. V lost 0 bases, J lost 8 bases, and 16 bases lay in between. There are 15 residues in the CDR3. The CDR3 loop is CASSQEVTVPYGYTF. Written as DNA, the CDR3 is TGTGCCAGCAGCCAAGAGGTAACTGTACCCTACGGCTACACCTTC.

This chain links TRBV6-6 with TRBJ2-1; D is undetermined. Between the trimmed V and J ends, which lost 2 bases and 1 base, there was a span of 9 bases. CDR3 length: 15 amino acids. CDR1 is MNHNY, CDR2 SVGAGI, per germline (reference sequence). The CDR3 sequence is CASSYRWESYNEQFF. CDR3 DNA sequence: TGTGCCAGCAGTTACCGGTGGGAATCCTACAATGAGCAGTTCTTC.

This clonotype has only a few counts. The J gene is TRBJ2-1, the V gene TRBV4-2; D is uncertain. Germline V lookup: CDR1 LGHNA, CDR2 YNFKEQ. This CDR3 has 14 residues. V dropped 4 bases and J dropped 15 bases, with 22 bases sitting between them. CDR3 sequence (DNA): TGTGCCAGCAGCCCCAAAACCCGAGGCCAAGGACCGTTCTTC. Translated: CASSPKTRGQGPFF.

This clonotype occurred a few times. CDR3 region: CASKQAGEKLFF. The CDR3 region has the DNA TGTGCCAGCAAACAGGCGGGCGAAAAACTGTTTTTT. The J gene is TRBJ1-4, the V gene TRBV2; the D gene is possibly TRBD1 (5 bases). The CDR3 loop spans 12 amino acids. From germline, CDR1 is SNHLY and CDR2 FYNNEI. With 7 bases removed from V and 8 bases from J, the gap between germline ends came to 11 bases. The full variable domain, completed using reference TRBV2 and TRBJ1-4, is EPEVTQTPSHQVTQMGQEVILRCVPISNHLYFYWYRQILGQKVEFLVSFYNNEISEKSEIFDDQFSVERPDGSNFTLKIRSTKLEDSAMYFCASKQAGEKLFFGSGTQLSVL.

The chain has TRBV2 and TRBJ1-2, with 9 nucleotides matching TRBD1. The germline gives CDR1 SNHLY, CDR2 FYNNEI. The V segment lost 3 bases and the J segment 3 bases; nucleotides outside the gene matches: 8. The CDR3 is made up of 16 amino acids. The CDR3 region is CASSDPLDRGDYGYTF. The DNA for the CDR3 is TGTGCCAGCAGTGATCCCCTGGACAGGGGCGACTATGGCTACACCTTC.